What follows are 27 T cell receptor beta chains derived from one specimen sequenced in a study of Graves' ophthalmopathy and Graves' hyperthyroidism (dated by TCRdb to 2016 to 2019). Reads for this sample came from an Illumina HiSeq 2000. For repertoire sequencing, the TCR beta CDR3 regions were amplified from RNA transcripts. A first-round RT-PCR used HTBI primers with the Qiagen OneStep RT-PCR kit, followed by a second-round multiplex PCR, size selection and purification. The raw public reads went through TCRdb reprocessing: fastp at Q25, MiXCR clone calling, in-frame beta chains kept. Every distinct CDR3 protein forms one entry, paired with its most common genes and DNA. The sample table holds about 640,000 distinct CDR3 sequences, of which more than 40% were seen once. The ten largest clones capture under 3.5% of the sample. The sample taken for sequencing was peripheral blood. These receptors originate from an adult man with Graves' ophthalmopathy.

The chain has TRBV30 and TRBJ2-7; D remains unclear. Germline CDR1 GTSNPN, CDR2 SVGIG (reference sequence). The CDR3 runs 13 residues. Trimming took 0 bases from V and 1 from J, leaving 7 bases between them. The DNA of the CDR3 is TGTGCCTGGAGTGTGTCTCAGTCCTACGAGCAGTACTTC. Amino acid sequence: CAWSVSQSYEQYF.

There are a few counts of this clonotype. V gene TRBV3-1 combines with J gene TRBJ1-2; TRBD1 matches 7 bases. The V segment lost 4 bases and the J segment 8 bases; nucleotides outside the gene matches: 7. The CDR3 contains 13 residues. Germline CDR1 is LGHDT and CDR2 is YNNKEL (reference sequence). The CDR3 is CASSPTDRDGYTF. CDR3 nucleotide sequence: TGTGCCAGCAGCCCAACCGACAGGGACGGCTACACCTTC.

This clonotype was seen ten or more times. The rearrangement links TRBV7-2 to TRBJ1-6, with TRBD1 matching 8 bases. Per germline, CDR1 SGHTA and CDR2 FQGNSA. V gave up 4 bases and J gave up 5 bases; unmatched junction bases: 7. This CDR3 comprises 16 residues. The CDR3 DNA reads TGTGCCAGCAGCTCCTCGGGACAGGCCGATAATTCACCCCTCCACTTT. Protein sequence: CASSSSGQADNSPLHF.

This clonotype was recorded many times. The V and J genes are TRBV5-6 and TRBJ1-6; a weak D match, TRBD1 (5 bases). V was clipped by 4 bases and J by 8 bases, with 13 bases between them. Looked up from germline, CDR1 is SGHDT and CDR2 is YYEEEE. This CDR3 is built from 14 residues. This CDR3 reads CASSPQGWHSPLHF. As DNA, the CDR3 is TGTGCCAGCAGCCCTCAGGGTTGGCATTCACCCCTCCACTTT.

The table lists this clonotype with a few counts. A much larger clone is a single base away; this may be a read error. The V call is TRBV2, the J call TRBJ1-4, with a weak D call TRBD1 (5 bases). The V gene's germline CDR1 is SNHLY and CDR2 FYNNEI. Trimming took 4 bases from V and 5 from J, leaving 11 bases between them. This CDR3 has 14 residues. The CDR3 loop is CASSGGRLNEKLFF. The CDR3 coding sequence is TGTGCCAGCAGTGGGGGCAGGTTAAATGAAAAACTGTTTTTT.

With respect to this clonotype: One junction end disagrees with the germline gene, perhaps due to a read error. The genes are TRBV5-1 and TRBJ2-6; D possibly corresponds to TRBD1 (5 bases). CDR1 SGHRS and CDR2 YFSETQ come from the germline V gene. The CDR3 runs to 15 residues. In DNA form, the CDR3 reads TGCGCCAGCAGTTTCCAGGGCTCTGGGACCAACGTCCTGACTTTC. It yields the protein CASSFQGSGTNVLTF. Variable domain in full (rest from reference TRBV5-1 and TRBJ2-6): KAGVTQTPRYLIKTRGQQVTLSCSPISGHRSVSWYQQTPGQGLQFLFEYFSETQRNKGNFPGRFSGRQFSNSRSEMNVSTLELGDSALYLCASSFQGSGTNVLTFGAGSRLTVL.

Turning to this clonotype: This may stem from a read error, because a much larger clone lies one nucleotide away. V gene TRBV7-9 combines with J gene TRBJ1-3; D call uncertain. With 4 bases removed from V and 2 bases from J, the gap between germline ends came to 12 bases. The CDR3 runs 15 residues. CDR1 is SEHNR and CDR2 is FQNEAQ in the germline V gene (reference sequence). The CDR3 is CASSSVWAAGNTIYF. CDR3 nucleotides: TGTGCCAGCAGCTCAGTTTGGGCGGCTGGAAACACCATATATTTT.

This clonotype was picked up many times. CDR3 residues: CASSLDNRGLDEQYF. The CDR3 bases are TGTGCCAGCAGCTTAGATAACAGGGGGCTGGACGAGCAGTACTTC. J is TRBJ2-7 and V is TRBV7-2, with TRBD1 matching over 9 bases. Germline assignment: CDR1 SGHTA and CDR2 FQGNSA. The CDR3 consists of 15 residues. The V gene end was trimmed by 1 base and the J gene end by 5 bases; junction bases not matched to a gene: 6.

J is TRBJ1-2 and V is TRBV25-1, with TRBD1 identical over 7 bases. The CDR3 extends over 11 amino acids. Trimming at V came to 3 bases and at J to 13 bases, leaving 5 bases not matched to a gene. Per germline, CDR1 MGHDK and CDR2 SYGVNS. The DNA of the CDR3 is TGTGCCAGCAGTGAGGCGACAGGGATCACCTTC. Its translation: CASSEATGITF.

About this clonotype: A clone one base away is much larger, so this may be a read error. Here the CDR3 omits its conserved ending phenylalanine or tryptophan, so a read error is the likely source. V gene TRBV7-6 combines with J gene TRBJ1-4; 7 bases align to TRBD1. The V gene end was trimmed by 1 base and the J gene end by 3 bases; junction bases not matched to a gene: 2. The CDR3 is made up of 15 amino acids. The germline V gene encodes CDR1 SGHVS and CDR2 FNYEAQ. CDR3 coding DNA: TGTGCCAGCAGCTTAGTCGGGACAGCTAATGAAAAACTGTTTTCT. It encodes CASSLVGTANEKLFS.

This clonotype has more than one count but fewer than ten. Germline is not matched at one junction end, which may reflect a read error. This chain uses TRBV12-3 or TRBV12-4 with TRBJ2-7; maybe TRBD2 (6 bases). This CDR3 contains 14 residues. CDR3 nucleotides: TGTGCCAGCAGCCGTCGGGACTCCTCCCACGAGCAGTACTTC. Its protein product is CASSRRDSSHEQYF.

In this sample, this clonotype turned up many times. The gene calls are TRBV5-1 and TRBJ2-7; D not certain. Trimming stripped 7 bases from V and 2 bases from J, with 13 bases between. CDR3 length: 13 amino acids. Germline V gene sequence: CDR1 SGHRS, CDR2 YFSETQ. The CDR3: CASRAPPTYEQYF. CDR3 in DNA: TGCGCCAGCCGGGCTCCCCCGACCTACGAGCAGTACTTC.

The chain combines TRBV7-2 with TRBJ1-4; possibly TRBD1 for D (6 bases). The CDR3 sequence is 20 residues long. The V end lost 5 bases, the J end lost 4 bases, and 29 bases lay between the germline ends. Per germline, CDR1 SGHTA and CDR2 FQGNSA. Written as DNA, the CDR3 is TGTGCCAGCAGCAACCAAGGGGGGGGGCTAAGGAGGAGGGATAATGAAAAACTGTTTTTT. Translating gives CASSNQGGGLRRRDNEKLFF. The variable domain in full, with the rest retrieved from reference TRBV7-2 and TRBJ1-4, is GAGVSQSPSNKVTEKGKDVELRCDPISGHTALYWYRQSLGQGLEFLIYFQGNSAPDKSGLPSDRFSAERTGGSVSTLTIQRTQQEDSAVYLCASSNQGGGLRRRDNEKLFFGSGTQLSVL.

The rearrangement joins TRBV12-5 to TRBJ2-7; D possibly matches TRBD1 or TRBD2 (5 bases each). CDR1 and CDR2 (germline): LGHNT, FRNRAP. The germline V and J ends were trimmed by 6 bases and 2 bases, with 8 bases remaining between them. The CDR3 length is 12 residues. The CDR3 DNA sequence: TGTGCTAGTGGCAGGGAGACCTACGAGCAGTACTTC. It yields the protein CASGRETYEQYF.

This clonotype occurred many times. This rearrangement joins TRBV15 to TRBJ1-2; no firm D call. The ends were cut back, 4 bases at V and 3 bases at J, with 9 bases in the middle. The germline V gene encodes CDR1 LNHNV and CDR2 YYDKDF (reference sequence). The CDR3 has 13 amino acids. CDR3 in DNA: TGTGCCACCAGCACTGAGTGGGACTATGGCTACACCTTC. This codes for CATSTEWDYGYTF.

This clonotype came up many times. The chain is built from TRBV5-1 and TRBJ2-7, with no clear D. The CDR3 is 12 amino acids. Between the trimmed V and J ends, which lost 4 bases and 3 bases, there was a span of 8 bases. In germline, CDR1 is SGHRS, CDR2 YFSETQ. CDR3 in DNA: TGCGCCAGCAGCGCTCCGAGCTACGAGCAGTACTTC. This encodes CASSAPSYEQYF.

This chain uses TRBV18 with TRBJ1-1; D gene ambiguous. The CDR3 contains 14 residues. Trimming took off 0 bases at V and 0 bases at J, with 5 bases between the two ends. Germline V CDR1 and CDR2: KGHSH, LQKENI. This CDR3 reads CASSPPQVNTEAFF. The CDR3 DNA reads as TGTGCCAGCTCACCACCGCAAGTGAACACTGAAGCTTTCTTT.

This clonotype was picked up many times. V usage is TRBV20-1 and J usage is TRBJ1-2, with D tentatively TRBD1 (5 bases). Germline V gene lookup returns CDR1 DFQATT and CDR2 SNEGSKA (reference sequence). The V end was cut by 5 bases, the J end by 4 bases, with 11 bases between. The CDR3 consists of 12 residues. The CDR3: CSAPDTSYGYTF. The CDR3 DNA follows: TGCAGTGCTCCGGACACCTCCTATGGCTACACCTTC.

J is TRBJ1-5 and V is TRBV12-3 or TRBV12-4, with D hard to call. The CDR3 is 14 amino acids. V shed 5 bases and J shed 2 bases, with 10 bases lying between them. CDR3 protein: CASSTHTGNQPQHF. The CDR3 DNA sequence: TGTGCCAGCAGTACCCACACAGGCAATCAGCCCCAGCATTTT.

The chain combines TRBV18 with TRBJ1-1; no firm D call. Trimming took 3 bases from V and 6 from J, leaving 8 bases between them. This CDR3 contains 12 residues. Looked up from germline, CDR1 is KGHSH and CDR2 is LQKENI. The DNA for the CDR3 is TGTGCCAGCTCACCGGGAAGGGCTGAAGCTTTCTTT. This translates into CASSPGRAEAFF.

This chain joins TRBV12-3 or TRBV12-4 and TRBJ2-5; the D gene is possibly TRBD2 (7 bases). The V and J ends lost 2 bases and 4 bases respectively, with 14 bases between them. This CDR3 comprises 15 residues. As DNA, the CDR3 is TGTGCCAGCAGTTTAAGTGGGGGGGCGGGAGAGACCCAGTACTTC. Translated: CASSLSGGAGETQYF.

This clonotype was picked up many times. The gene calls are TRBV19 and TRBJ1-1; 8 bases map to TRBD1. In germline, CDR1 is LNHDA, CDR2 SQIVND (reference sequence). Trimming cost V 5 bases and J 4 bases; bases outside gene matches: 6. The CDR3 spans 14 residues. The DNA of the CDR3 is TGTGCCAGTAGTGGAACTGACAGGGGCACTGAAGCTTTCTTT. Translation: CASSGTDRGTEAFF.

In nucleotides, the CDR3 is TGTGCCAGCAGCTTGGGCGGGAGGGGCTCCTCTGGGGCCAACGTCCTGACTTTC. Translation: CASSLGGRGSSGANVLTF. The V and J genes are TRBV11-2 and TRBJ2-6; 9 nucleotides align to TRBD2. CDR1 is SGHAT, CDR2 FQNNGV, per germline. Trimming at V came to 3 bases and at J to 0 bases, leaving 6 bases not matched to a gene. This CDR3 contains 18 residues. Drawing the rest from reference TRBV11-2 and TRBJ2-6, the complete variable domain is EAGVAQSPRYKIIEKRQSVAFWCNPISGHATLYWYQQILGQGPKLLIQFQNNGVVDDSQLPKDRFSAERLKGVDSTLKIQPAKLEDSAVYLCASSLGGRGSSGANVLTFGAGSRLTVL.

There are many counts of this clonotype. This rearrangement joins TRBV7-2 to TRBJ1-6, with TRBD1 identical over 11 bases. Trimming removed 5 bases from V and 8 bases from J; junction bases left unmatched: 11. The CDR3 covers 17 residues. The germline CDR1 and CDR2 sequences are SGHTA and FQGNSA. The CDR3 loop is CASSQHPMGQGDSPLHF. The CDR3 bases are TGTGCCAGCAGCCAACACCCAATGGGACAGGGGGATTCACCCCTCCACTTT.

The rearrangement joins TRBV12-3 or TRBV12-4 to TRBJ1-6; no firm D call. V was shortened by 6 bases and J by 14 bases, with 11 bases between the two germline ends. CDR3 length: 11 residues. CDR3 bases: TGTGCCAGCAGGGGCCGGGAGACCCTCCACTTT. Translating gives CASRGRETLHF.

This clonotype was seen at least ten times. This rearrangement joins TRBV6-1 to TRBJ2-5; D ambiguous. Germline CDR1 reads MNHNS; CDR2 reads SASEGT. Trimming removed 1 base from V and 0 bases from J, with 6 bases in between. This CDR3 has 14 amino acids. The CDR3 region has the DNA TGTGCCAGCAGTGAAGTAACATACCAAGAGACCCAGTACTTC. It specifies CASSEVTYQETQYF.

The chain carries TRBV10-3 and TRBJ1-1; no clear D. V lost 10 bases and J 8 bases, leaving 17 bases between the germline ends. The germline CDR1 and CDR2 sequences are ENHRY and SYGVKD. The CDR3 totals 12 residues. The CDR3 loop is CASSPNREEAFF. The CDR3 DNA is TGTGCCAGCTCACCAAACAGAGAGGAAGCTTTCTTT.